This T cell receptor beta chain was identified during a study of blood T cell repertoires in COVID-19. Here immunoSEQ multiplex PCR was the method, and the copy in TCRdb shows in-frame clones only, minus some. This sample has about 310,000 clones, with about 88% found just once. This clone was detected once. The TCR was taken from an older man with acute or convalescent COVID-19. Sequencing was performed on peripheral blood.

DNA of the CDR3: TGTGCCAGCAGTGAAGATTGGCGGTCAAATGAGCAGTTCTTC. Translating gives CASSEDWRSNEQFF. The chain couples TRBV6-1 to TRBJ2-1, with unresolved D. The CDR3 spans 14 residues. V was trimmed by 1 base and J by 7 bases, leaving 11 bases between them. Germline V gene lookup returns CDR1 MNHNS and CDR2 SASEGT.